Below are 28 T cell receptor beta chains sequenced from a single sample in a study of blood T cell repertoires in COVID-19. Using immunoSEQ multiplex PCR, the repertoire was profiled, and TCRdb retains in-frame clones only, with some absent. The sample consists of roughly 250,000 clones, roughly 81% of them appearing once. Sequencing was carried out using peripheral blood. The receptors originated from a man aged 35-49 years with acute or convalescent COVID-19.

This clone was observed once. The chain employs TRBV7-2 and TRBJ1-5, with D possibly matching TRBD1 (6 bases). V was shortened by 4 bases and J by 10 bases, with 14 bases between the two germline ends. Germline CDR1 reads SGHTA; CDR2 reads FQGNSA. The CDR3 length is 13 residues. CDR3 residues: CASSSFGGAPQHF. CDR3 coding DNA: TGTGCCAGCAGCTCCTTTGGGGGGGCTCCCCAGCATTTT.

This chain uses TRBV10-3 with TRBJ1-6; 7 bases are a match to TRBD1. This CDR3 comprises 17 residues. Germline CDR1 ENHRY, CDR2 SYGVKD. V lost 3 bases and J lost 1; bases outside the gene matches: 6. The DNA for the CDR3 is TGTGCCATCAGTGACCAGGCAGGGGGATCCTATAATTCACCCCTCCACTTT. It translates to CAISDQAGGSYNSPLHF.

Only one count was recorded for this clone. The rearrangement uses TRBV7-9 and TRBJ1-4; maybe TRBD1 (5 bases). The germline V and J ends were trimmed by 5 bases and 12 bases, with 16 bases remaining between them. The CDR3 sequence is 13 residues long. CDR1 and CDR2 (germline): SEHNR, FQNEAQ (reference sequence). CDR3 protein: CASSRQPNPELFF. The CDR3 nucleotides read TGTGCCAGCAGCCGACAGCCTAATCCAGAACTGTTTTTT.

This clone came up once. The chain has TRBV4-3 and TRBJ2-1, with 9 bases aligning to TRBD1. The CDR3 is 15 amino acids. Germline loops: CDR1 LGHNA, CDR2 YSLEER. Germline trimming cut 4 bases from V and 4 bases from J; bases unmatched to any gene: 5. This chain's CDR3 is CASSPQGAIYNEQFF. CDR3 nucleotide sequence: TGCGCCAGCAGCCCACAGGGGGCTATTTACAATGAGCAGTTCTTC.

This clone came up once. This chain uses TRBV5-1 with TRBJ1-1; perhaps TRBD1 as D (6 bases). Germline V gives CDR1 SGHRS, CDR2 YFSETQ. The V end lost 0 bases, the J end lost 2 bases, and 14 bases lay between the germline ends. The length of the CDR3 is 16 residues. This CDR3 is CASSLAGRGQNTEAFF. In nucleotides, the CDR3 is TGCGCCAGCAGCTTGGCCGGAAGGGGACAAAACACTGAAGCTTTCTTT. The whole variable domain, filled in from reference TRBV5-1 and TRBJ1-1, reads KAGVTQTPRYLIKTRGQQVTLSCSPISGHRSVSWYQQTPGQGLQFLFEYFSETQRNKGNFPGRFSGRQFSNSRSEMNVSTLELGDSALYLCASSLAGRGQNTEAFFGQGTRLTVV.

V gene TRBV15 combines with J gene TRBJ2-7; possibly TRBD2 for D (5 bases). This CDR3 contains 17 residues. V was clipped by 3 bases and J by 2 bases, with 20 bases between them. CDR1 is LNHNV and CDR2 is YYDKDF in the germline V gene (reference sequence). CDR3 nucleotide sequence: TGTGCCACCAGCAGGGCGGGTTTGTGGTGGTCGGCCTACGAGCAGTACTTC. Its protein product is CATSRAGLWWSAYEQYF.

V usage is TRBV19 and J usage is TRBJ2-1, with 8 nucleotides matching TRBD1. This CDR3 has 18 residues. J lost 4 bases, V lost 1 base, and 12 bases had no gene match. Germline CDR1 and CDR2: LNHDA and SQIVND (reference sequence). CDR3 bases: TGTGCCAGTAGTATAGGTACGGGGACAGGACTCACATACAATGAGCAGTTCTTC. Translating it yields CASSIGTGTGLTYNEQFF.

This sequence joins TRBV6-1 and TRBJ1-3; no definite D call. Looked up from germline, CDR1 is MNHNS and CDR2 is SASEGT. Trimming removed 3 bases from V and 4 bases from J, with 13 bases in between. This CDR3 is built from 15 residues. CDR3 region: CASSEGSNFGNTIYF. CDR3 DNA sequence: TGTGCCAGCAGTGAGGGCTCCAATTTCGGAAACACCATATATTTT.

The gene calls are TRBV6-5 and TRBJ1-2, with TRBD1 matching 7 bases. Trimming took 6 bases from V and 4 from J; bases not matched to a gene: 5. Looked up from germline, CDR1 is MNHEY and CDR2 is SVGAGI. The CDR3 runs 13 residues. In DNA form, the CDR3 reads TGTGCCAGCAGCCTAGACAGGGTCTATGGCTACACCTTC. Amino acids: CASSLDRVYGYTF.

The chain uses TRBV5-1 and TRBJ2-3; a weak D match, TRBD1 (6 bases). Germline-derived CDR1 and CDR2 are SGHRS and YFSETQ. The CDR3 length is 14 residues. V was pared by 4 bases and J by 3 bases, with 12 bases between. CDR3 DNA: TGCGCCAGCAGCGCGATGGGGGCAACAGATACGCAGTATTTT. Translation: CASSAMGATDTQYF.

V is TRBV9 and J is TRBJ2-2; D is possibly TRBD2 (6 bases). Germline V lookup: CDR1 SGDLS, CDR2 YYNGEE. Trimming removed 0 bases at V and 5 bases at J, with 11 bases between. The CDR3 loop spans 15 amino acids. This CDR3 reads CASSVGPRGTGELFF. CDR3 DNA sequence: TGTGCCAGCAGCGTAGGGCCTCGGGGGACCGGGGAGCTGTTTTTT.

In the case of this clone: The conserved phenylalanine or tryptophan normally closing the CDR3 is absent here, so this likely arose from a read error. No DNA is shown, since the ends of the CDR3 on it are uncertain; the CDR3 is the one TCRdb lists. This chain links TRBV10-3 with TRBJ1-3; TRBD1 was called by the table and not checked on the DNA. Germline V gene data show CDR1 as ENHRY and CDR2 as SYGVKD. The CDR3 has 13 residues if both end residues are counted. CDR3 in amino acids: CAISEVGGAFSQL.

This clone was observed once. In DNA form, the CDR3 reads TGCGCCAGCAGCCTCCAGCTAGCCGATACGCAGTATTTT. Its translation is CASSLQLADTQYF. The rearrangement links TRBV4-3 to TRBJ2-3, with D perhaps matching TRBD2 (5 bases). CDR3 length equals 13 residues. Per germline, CDR1 LGHNA and CDR2 YSLEER. The V gene lost 4 bases and the J gene lost 6 bases, with 11 bases spanning the gap.

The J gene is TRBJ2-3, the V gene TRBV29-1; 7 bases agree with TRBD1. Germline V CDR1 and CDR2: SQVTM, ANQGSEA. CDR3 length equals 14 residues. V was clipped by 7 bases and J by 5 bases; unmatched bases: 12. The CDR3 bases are TGCAGCGCCTCTTCGACAGGGCGTGAAGATACGCAGTATTTT. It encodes CSASSTGREDTQYF.

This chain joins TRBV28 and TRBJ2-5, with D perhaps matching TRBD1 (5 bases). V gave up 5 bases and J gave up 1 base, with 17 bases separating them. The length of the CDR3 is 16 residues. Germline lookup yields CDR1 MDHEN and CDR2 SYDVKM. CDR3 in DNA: TGTGCCAGCAGTCCCCGGCAGGGCGCAGCCCAAGAGACCCAGTACTTC. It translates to CASSPRQGAAQETQYF.

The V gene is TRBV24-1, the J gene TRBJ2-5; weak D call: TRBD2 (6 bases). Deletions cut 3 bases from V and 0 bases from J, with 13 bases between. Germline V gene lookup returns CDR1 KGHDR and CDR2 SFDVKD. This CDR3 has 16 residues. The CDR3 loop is CATSDPRTSYQETQYF. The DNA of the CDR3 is TGTGCCACCAGTGATCCGCGTACTAGCTACCAAGAGACCCAGTACTTC.

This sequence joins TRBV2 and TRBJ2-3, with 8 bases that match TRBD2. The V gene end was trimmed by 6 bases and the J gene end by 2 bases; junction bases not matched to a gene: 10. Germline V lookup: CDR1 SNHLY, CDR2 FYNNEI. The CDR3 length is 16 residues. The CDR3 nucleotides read TGTGCCAGCAGCCAGACGTGGCGGGGGGACACAGATACGCAGTATTTT. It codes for CASSQTWRGDTDTQYF.

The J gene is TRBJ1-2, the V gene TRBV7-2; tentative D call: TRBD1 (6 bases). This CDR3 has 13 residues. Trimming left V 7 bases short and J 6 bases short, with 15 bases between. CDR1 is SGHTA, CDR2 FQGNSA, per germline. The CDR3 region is CASTGLQGDGYTF. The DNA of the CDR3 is TGTGCCAGCACCGGATTACAGGGAGATGGCTACACCTTC.

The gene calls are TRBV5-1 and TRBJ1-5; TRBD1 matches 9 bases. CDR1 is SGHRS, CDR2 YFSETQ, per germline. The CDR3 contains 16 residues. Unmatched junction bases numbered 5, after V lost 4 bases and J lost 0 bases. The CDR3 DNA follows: TGCGCCAGCAGCCTGGGACAGGGACCTAGCAATCAGCCCCAGCATTTT. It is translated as CASSLGQGPSNQPQHF. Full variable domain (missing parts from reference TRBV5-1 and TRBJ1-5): KAGVTQTPRYLIKTRGQQVTLSCSPISGHRSVSWYQQTPGQGLQFLFEYFSETQRNKGNFPGRFSGRQFSNSRSEMNVSTLELGDSALYLCASSLGQGPSNQPQHFGDGTRLSIL.

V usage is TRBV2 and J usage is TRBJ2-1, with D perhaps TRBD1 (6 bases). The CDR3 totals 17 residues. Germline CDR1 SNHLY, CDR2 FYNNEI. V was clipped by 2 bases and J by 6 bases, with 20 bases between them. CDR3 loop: CASSESRRQELRNEQFF. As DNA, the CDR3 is TGTGCCAGCAGTGAATCGCGCCGACAGGAACTCCGCAATGAGCAGTTCTTC.

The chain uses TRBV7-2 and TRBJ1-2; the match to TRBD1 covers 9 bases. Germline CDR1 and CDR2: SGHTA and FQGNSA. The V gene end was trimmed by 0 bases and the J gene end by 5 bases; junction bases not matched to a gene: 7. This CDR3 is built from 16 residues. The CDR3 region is CASSLAWTGVSYGYTF. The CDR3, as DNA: TGTGCCAGCAGCTTAGCTTGGACAGGGGTCTCATATGGCTACACCTTC.

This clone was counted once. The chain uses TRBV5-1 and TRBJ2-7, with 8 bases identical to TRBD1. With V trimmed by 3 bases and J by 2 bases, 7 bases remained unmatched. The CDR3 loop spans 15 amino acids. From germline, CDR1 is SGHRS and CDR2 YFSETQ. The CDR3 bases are TGCGCCAGCAGCTCCCCAGGGGGCCCTGCCTACGAGCAGTACTTC. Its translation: CASSSPGGPAYEQYF.

This CDR3 reads CASSVRLAGGPNEQFF. The CDR3 bases are TGTGCCAGCAGCGTAAGGCTAGCGGGGGGGCCCAATGAGCAGTTCTTC. The chain carries TRBV9 and TRBJ2-1; 12 bases map to TRBD2. The J segment lost 6 bases and the V segment lost 1 base, leaving 5 bases of the junction unmatched. The CDR3 is made up of 16 amino acids. CDR1 and CDR2 (germline): SGDLS, YYNGEE. Combining the CDR3 with reference TRBV9 and TRBJ2-1 gives the whole variable domain DSGVTQTPKHLITATGQRVTLRCSPRSGDLSVYWYQQSLDQGLQFLIQYYNGEERAKGNILERFSAQQFPDLHSELNLSSLELGDSALYFCASSVRLAGGPNEQFFGPGTRLTVL.

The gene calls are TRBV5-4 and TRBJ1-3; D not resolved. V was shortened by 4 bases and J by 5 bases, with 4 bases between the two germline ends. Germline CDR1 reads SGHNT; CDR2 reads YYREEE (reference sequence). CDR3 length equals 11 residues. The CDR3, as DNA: TGTGCCAGCAGCCTTAGAAACACCATATATTTT. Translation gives CASSLRNTIYF.

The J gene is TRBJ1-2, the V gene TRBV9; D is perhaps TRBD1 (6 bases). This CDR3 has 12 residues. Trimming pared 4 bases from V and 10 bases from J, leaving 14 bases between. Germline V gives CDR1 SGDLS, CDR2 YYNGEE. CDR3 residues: CASSLTDRIYTF. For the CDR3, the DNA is TGTGCCAGCAGCCTCACTGACAGGATCTACACCTTC. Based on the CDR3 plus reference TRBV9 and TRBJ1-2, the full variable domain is DSGVTQTPKHLITATGQRVTLRCSPRSGDLSVYWYQQSLDQGLQFLIQYYNGEERAKGNILERFSAQQFPDLHSELNLSSLELGDSALYFCASSLTDRIYTFGSGTRLTVV.

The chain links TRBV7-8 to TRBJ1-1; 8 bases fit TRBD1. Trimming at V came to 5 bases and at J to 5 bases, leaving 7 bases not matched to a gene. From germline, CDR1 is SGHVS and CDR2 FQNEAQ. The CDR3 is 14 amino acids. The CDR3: CASSPRGLGTEAFF. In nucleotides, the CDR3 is TGTGCCAGCAGCCCCAGGGGGCTGGGGACTGAAGCTTTCTTT.

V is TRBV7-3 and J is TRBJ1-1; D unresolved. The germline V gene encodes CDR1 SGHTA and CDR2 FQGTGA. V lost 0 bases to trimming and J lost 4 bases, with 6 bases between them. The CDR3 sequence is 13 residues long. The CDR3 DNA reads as TGTGCCAGCAGCTTAACTCCAGTCACTGAAGCTTTCTTT. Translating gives CASSLTPVTEAFF.

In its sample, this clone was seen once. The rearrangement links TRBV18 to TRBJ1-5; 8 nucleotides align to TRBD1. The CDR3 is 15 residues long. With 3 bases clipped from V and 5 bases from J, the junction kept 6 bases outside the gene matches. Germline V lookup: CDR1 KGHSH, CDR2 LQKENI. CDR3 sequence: CASSPGQGGDQPQHF. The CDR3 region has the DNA TGTGCCAGCTCACCCGGACAGGGAGGGGATCAGCCCCAGCATTTT.